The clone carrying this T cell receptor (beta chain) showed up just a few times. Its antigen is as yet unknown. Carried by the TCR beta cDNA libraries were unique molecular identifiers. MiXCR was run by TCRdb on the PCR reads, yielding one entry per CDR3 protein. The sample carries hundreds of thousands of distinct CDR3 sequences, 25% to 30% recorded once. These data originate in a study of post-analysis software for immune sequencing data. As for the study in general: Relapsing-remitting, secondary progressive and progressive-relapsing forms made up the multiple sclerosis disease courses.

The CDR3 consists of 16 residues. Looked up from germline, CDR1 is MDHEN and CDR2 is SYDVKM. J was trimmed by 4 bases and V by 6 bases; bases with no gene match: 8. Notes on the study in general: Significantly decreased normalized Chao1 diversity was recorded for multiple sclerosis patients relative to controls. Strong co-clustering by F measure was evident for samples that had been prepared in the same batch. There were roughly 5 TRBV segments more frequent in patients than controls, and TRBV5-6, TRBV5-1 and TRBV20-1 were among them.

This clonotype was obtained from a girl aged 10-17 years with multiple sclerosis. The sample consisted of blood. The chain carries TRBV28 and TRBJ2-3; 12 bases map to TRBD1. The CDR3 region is CASRHRDRGLSDTQYF. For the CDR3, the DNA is TGTGCCAGCAGACACCGGGACAGGGGGCTCTCAGATACGCAGTATTTT.